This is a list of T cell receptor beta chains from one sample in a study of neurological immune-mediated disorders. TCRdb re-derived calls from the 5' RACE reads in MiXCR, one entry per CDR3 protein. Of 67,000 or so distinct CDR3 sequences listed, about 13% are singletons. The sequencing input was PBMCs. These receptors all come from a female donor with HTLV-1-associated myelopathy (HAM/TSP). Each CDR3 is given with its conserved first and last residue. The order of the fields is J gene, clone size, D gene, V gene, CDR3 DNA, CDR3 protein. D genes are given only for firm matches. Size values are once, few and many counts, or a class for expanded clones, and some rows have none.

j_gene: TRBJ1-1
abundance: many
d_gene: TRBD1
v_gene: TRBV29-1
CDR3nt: TGCAGCGTTCCCAAAGGGCGGGACAGCAAGGAGAACACTGAAGCTTTCTTT
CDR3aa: CSVPKGRDSKENTEAFF

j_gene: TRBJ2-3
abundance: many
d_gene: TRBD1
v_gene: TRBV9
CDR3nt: TGTGCCAGCAGCGTAATAGGGGGCTCAGATACGCAGTATTTT
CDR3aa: CASSVIGGSDTQYF

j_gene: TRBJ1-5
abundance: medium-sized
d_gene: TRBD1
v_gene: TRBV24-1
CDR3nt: TGTGCCACCAGTGATCGGACAGGGGGCAGCAATCAGCCCCAGCATTTT
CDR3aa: CATSDRTGGSNQPQHF

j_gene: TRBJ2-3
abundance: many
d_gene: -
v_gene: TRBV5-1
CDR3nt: TGCGCCAGCAGCTTGGGTTCCGGGACCACTCCTGGGGATACGCAGTATTTT
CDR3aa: CASSLGSGTTPGDTQYF

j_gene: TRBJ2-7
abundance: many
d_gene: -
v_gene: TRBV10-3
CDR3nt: TGTGCCATCAGTGGCCGGGCAGGGATGACCTACGAGCAGTACTTC
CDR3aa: CAISGRAGMTYEQYF

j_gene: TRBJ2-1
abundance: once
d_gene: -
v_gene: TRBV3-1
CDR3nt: TGTGCCAGCAGCCGCCGGGGGTGCTACAATGAGCAGTTCTTC
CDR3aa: CASSRRGCYNEQFF

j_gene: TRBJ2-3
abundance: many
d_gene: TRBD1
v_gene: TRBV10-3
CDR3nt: TGTGCCATCAGTGAGAGACAGGGACGTACAGATACGCAGTATTTT
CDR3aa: CAISERQGRTDTQYF

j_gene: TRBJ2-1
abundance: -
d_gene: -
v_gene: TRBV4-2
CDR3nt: TGTGCCAGCAGCCAAGGCGGGGGCCTCGACAATGAGCAGTTCTTC
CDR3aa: CASSQGGGLDNEQFF

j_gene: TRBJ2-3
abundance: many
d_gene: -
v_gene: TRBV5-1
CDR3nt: TGCGCCAGCAGCTTGGCCTCGGCAGCCCGATTAGCAGATACGCAGTATTTT
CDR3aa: CASSLASAARLADTQYF

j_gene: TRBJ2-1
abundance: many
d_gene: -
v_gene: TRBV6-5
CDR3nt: TGTGCTTCCAGACGAGGGACCAATGAGCAGTTCTTC
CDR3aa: CASRRGTNEQFF

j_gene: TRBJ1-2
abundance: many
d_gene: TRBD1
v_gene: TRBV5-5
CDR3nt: TGTGCCAGCAGCCGGGACAGCTCGGGCTACACCTTC
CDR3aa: CASSRDSSGYTF

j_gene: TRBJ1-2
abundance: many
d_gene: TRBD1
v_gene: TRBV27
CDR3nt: TGTGCCAGCAGTCCGAGGACAGGGGACTATGGCTACACCTTC
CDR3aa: CASSPRTGDYGYTF

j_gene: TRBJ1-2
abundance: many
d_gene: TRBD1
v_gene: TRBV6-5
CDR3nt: TGTGCCAGCAGTTCTCACTCCAGGGGGAGCTACACCTTC
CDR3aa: CASSSHSRGSYTF

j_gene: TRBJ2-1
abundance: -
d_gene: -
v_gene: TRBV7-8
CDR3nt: TGTGCCAGCAGCTTTGTTACTCACAATGAGCATTTCTTC
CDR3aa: CASSFVTHNEHFF

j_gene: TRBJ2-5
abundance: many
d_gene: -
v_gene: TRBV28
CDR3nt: TGTGCCAGCAGTTTTCGTGGGGGATCGGAGACCCAGTACTTC
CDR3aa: CASSFRGGSETQYF

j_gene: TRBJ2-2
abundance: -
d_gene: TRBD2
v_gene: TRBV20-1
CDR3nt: TGCAGTGCTCTAAGGACTAGCGGGGGATTGTCCGGGGAGCTGTTTTTT
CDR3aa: CSALRTSGGLSGELFF

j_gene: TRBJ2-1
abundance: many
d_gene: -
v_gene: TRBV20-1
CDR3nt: TGCAGTGCTTCACCTCCTCAGTGGACTACAGAGCAGTTCTTC
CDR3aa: CSASPPQWTTEQFF

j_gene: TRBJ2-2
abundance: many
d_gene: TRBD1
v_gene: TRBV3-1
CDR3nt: TGTGCCAGCAGCCCCCCGGACCGGACAGGAAACACCGGGGAGCTGTTTTTT
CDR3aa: CASSPPDRTGNTGELFF

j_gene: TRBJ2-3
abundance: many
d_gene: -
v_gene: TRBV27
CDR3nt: TGTGCCAGCAGTTTATTCGGGGGGCTCACAGATACGCAGTATTTT
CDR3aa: CASSLFGGLTDTQYF

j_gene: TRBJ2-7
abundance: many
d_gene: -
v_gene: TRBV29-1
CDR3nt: TGCAGCGTTGAAGTGCCAGGGAGGTCCTACGAGCAGTACTTC
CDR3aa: CSVEVPGRSYEQYF

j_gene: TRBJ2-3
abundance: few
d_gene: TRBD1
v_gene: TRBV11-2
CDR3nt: TGTGCCAGCAGGAGAAACAGGGGCGCAGATACGCAGTATTTT
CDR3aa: CASRRNRGADTQYF

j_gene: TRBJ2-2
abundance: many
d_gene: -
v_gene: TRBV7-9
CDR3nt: TGTGCCAGCAGCTTAAATCTCGGGGAGCTGTTTTTT
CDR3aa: CASSLNLGELFF

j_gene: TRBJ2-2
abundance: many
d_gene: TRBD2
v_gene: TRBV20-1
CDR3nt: TGCAGTGCTAGGTCTCTACTAAGCGGGAGTAACACCGGGGAGCTGTTTTTT
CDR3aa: CSARSLLSGSNTGELFF

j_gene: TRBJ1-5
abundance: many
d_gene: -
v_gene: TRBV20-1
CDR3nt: TGCAGTGCTAGAGACCGACCTTATAGCAATCAGCCCCAGCATTTT
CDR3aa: CSARDRPYSNQPQHF

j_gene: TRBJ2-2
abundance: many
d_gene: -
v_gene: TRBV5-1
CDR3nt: TGCGCCAGCAGCCGACAGGAGGGTAGCGGGGAGCTGTTTTTT
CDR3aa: CASSRQEGSGELFF

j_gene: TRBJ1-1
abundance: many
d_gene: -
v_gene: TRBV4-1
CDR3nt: TGCGCCAGCAGCCAATTTATGTCTGAAGCTTTCTTT
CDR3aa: CASSQFMSEAFF

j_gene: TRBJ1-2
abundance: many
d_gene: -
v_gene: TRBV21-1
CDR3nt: TGTGCCAGCATATTCACAGGGGGCCGCTATGGCTACACCTTC
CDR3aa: CASIFTGGRYGYTF

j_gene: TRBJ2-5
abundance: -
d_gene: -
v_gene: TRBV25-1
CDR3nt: TGTGCCAGCAGTGAAAATAGGGGGGGACACCAAGAGACCCAGTACTTC
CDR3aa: CASSENRGGHQETQYF

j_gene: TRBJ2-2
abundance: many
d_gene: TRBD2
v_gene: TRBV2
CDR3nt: TGTGCCACCCGGGAGGGCACCGGGGAGCTGTTTTTT
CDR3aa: CATREGTGELFF

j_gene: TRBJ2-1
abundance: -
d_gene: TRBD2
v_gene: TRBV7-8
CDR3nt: TGTGCCAGCAGCCGTGGACTAGCGGGACTCGGGTATGAGCAGTTCTTC
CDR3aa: CASSRGLAGLGYEQFF

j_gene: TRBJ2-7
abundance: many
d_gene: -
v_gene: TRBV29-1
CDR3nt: TGCAGCGTTGAAGTACATATGGGGGCCTACGAGCAGTACTTC
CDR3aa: CSVEVHMGAYEQYF

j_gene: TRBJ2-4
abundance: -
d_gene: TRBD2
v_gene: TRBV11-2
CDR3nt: TGTGCCAGCAGCTTTAGCGGGGGCTGGGGAAACATTCAGTACTTC
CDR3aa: CASSFSGGWGNIQYF

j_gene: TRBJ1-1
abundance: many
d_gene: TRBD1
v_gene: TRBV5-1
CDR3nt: TGCGCCAGCAGCTGGTCAGTTACAGGGGGCGCCGGGACTGAAGCTTTCTTT
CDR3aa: CASSWSVTGGAGTEAFF

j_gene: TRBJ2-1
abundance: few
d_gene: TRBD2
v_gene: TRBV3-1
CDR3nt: TGTGCCAGCAGCTTACTAGCGGGGACTTACAATGAGCAGTTCTTC
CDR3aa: CASSLLAGTYNEQFF

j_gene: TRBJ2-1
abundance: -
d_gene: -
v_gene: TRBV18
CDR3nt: TGTGCCAGCTCACCTACCTTGGGTAATGAGCAGTTCTTC
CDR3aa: CASSPTLGNEQFF

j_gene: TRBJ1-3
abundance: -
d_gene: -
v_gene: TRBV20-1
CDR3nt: TGCAGTGCTGGGCTCGGAAACACCATATATTTT
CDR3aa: CSAGLGNTIYF

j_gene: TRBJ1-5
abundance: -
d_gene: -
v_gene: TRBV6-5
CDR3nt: TGTGCCAGCAGTTACGGCAGCGAACCCAATCAGCCCCAGCATTTT
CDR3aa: CASSYGSEPNQPQHF

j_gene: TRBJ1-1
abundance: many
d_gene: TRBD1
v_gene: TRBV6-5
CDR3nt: TGTGCCAGCAGCCAAAGACAGGGGGCGCGGACTGAAGCTTTCTTT
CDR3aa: CASSQRQGARTEAFF

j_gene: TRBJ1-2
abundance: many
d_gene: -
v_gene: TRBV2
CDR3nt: TGTGCCAGCAGTGAAAGGGTTTCTAACTATGGCTACACCTTC
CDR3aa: CASSERVSNYGYTF

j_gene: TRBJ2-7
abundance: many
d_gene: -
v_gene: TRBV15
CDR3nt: TGTGCCACCAGCAGAGAAAAGTTCTACGAGCAGTACTTC
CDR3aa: CATSREKFYEQYF

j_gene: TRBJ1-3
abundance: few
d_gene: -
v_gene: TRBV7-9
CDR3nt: TGTGCCAGCAGCTTAGCGGTAGGATTTGGAAACACCATATATTTT
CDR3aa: CASSLAVGFGNTIYF

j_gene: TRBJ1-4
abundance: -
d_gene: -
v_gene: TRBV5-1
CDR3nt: TGCGCCAGCAGCCTAGACAGTAATGAAAAACTGTTTTTT
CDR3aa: CASSLDSNEKLFF